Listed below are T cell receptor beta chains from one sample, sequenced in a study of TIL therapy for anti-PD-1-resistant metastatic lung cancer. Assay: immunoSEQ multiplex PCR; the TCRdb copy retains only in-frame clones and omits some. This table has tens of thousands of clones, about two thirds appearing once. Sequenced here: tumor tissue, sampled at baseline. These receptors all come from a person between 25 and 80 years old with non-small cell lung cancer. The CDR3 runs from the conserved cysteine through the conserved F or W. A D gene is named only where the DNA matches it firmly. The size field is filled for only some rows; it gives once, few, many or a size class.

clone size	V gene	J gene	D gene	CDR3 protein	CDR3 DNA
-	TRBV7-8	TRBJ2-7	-	CASSPHGYEQYF	TGTGCCAGCAGCCCACACGGCTACGAGCAGTACTTC
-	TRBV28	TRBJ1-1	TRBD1	CASSLTRQGSTEAFF	TGTGCCAGCAGTTTGACTCGACAGGGGAGCACTGAAGCTTTCTTT
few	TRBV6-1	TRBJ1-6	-	CASRYADSYNSPLHF	TGTGCCAGCAGATACGCGGACAGCTATAATTCACCCCTCCACTTT
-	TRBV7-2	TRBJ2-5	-	CASSLGGRGTQYF	TGTGCCAGCAGCTTAGGCGGGCGGGGTACCCAGTACTTC
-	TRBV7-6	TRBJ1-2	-	CASSLMKYGYTF	TGTGCCAGCAGCTTGATGAAGTATGGCTACACCTTC
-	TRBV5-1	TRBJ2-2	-	CASSLESNTGELFF	TGCGCCAGCAGCTTGGAGTCTAACACCGGGGAGCTGTTTTTT
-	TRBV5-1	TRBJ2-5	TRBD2	CASSDHSGGPPETQYF	TGCGCCAGCAGCGACCATAGCGGGGGGCCCCCAGAGACCCAGTACTTC
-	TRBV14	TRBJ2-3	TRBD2	CASSPDGGGIDTQYF	TGTGCCAGCAGCCCGGACGGCGGGGGGATAGATACGCAGTATTTT
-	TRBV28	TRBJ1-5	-	CASSLGRPQHF	TGTGCCAGCAGCTTAGGACGGCCCCAGCATTTT
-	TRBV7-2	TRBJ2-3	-	CASSLGSSDTQYF	TGTGCCAGCAGCTTAGGGTCTTCGGATACGCAGTATTTT
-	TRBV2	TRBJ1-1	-	CASEPGSTEAFF	TGTGCCAGCGAACCAGGGTCCACTGAAGCTTTCTTT
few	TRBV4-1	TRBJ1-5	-	CASSLVQGGNQPQHF	TGCGCCAGCAGCCTGGTCCAAGGGGGCAATCAGCCCCAGCATTTT
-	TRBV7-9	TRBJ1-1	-	CASSLAGGINTEAFF	TGTGCCAGCAGCTTAGCGGGCGGGATCAACACTGAAGCTTTCTTT
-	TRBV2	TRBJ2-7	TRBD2	CASSESGRAAYEQYF	TGTGCCAGCAGTGAAAGCGGGAGGGCGGCCTACGAGCAGTACTTC
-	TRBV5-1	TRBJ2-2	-	CASSRDNPNTGELFF	TGCGCCAGCAGCCGGGACAACCCGAACACCGGGGAGCTGTTTTTT
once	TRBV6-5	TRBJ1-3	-	CASTRRGNTIYF	TGTGCCAGCACTCGCAGGGGAAACACCATATATTTT
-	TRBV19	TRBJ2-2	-	CASSIDLSLMNTGELFF	TGTGCCAGTAGTATAGATTTAAGCCTTATGAACACCGGGGAGCTGTTTTTT
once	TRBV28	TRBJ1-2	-	CASSLMGGRGSGSYGYTF	TGTGCCAGCAGTTTAATGGGGGGGCGAGGGTCAGGGAGCTATGGCTACACCTTC
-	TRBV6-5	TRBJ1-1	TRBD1	CASSYWGQSNTEAFF	TGTGCCAGCAGTTACTGGGGACAGTCGAACACTGAAGCTTTCTTT
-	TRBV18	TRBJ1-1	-	CASSPPTLDAFF	TGTGCCAGCTCACCCCCTACGCTGGACGCTTTCTTT
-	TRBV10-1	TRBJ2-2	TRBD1	CASRVVGDSGGELFF	TGCGCCAGCAGGGTAGTTGGGGACAGCGGCGGGGAGCTGTTTTTT
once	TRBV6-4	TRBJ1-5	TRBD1	CASRETGLNQPQHF	TGTGCCAGCAGGGAGACAGGGCTGAATCAGCCCCAGCATTTT
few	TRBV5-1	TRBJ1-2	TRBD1	CASSPPTGPYGYTF	TGCGCCAGCAGCCCCCCGACAGGGCCCTATGGCTACACCTTC
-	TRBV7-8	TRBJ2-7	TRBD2	CASSGGGGASYEQYF	TGTGCCAGCAGCGGGGGGGGTGGAGCTTCCTACGAGCAGTACTTC
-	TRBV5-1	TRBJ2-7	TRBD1	CASSLEGTGSYEQYF	TGCGCCAGCAGCTTGGAAGGGACAGGGTCCTACGAGCAGTACTTC
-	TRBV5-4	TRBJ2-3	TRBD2	CASSPGTSGRPSTDTQYF	TGTGCCAGCAGCCCCGGGACTAGCGGGCGCCCTAGCACAGATACGCAGTATTTT
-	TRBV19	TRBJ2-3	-	CASRGLSTDTQYF	TGTGCCAGTAGAGGACTTAGTACAGATACGCAGTATTTT
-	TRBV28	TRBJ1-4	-	CASSSQGMREKLFF	TGTGCCAGCAGTTCCCAGGGAATGAGAGAAAAACTGTTTTTT
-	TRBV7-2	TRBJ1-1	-	CASSTDLGGEAFF	TGTGCCAGCAGCACTGACTTAGGTGGCGAGGCTTTCTTT
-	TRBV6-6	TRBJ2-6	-	CASSRVGAGANVLTF	TGTGCCAGCAGTAGGGTTGGGGCTGGGGCCAACGTCCTGACTTTC
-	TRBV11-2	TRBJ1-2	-	CASSLGSGLGYTF	TGTGCCAGCAGCTTAGGCTCAGGACTTGGCTACACCTTC
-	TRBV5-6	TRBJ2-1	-	CASSFEGRQFF	TGTGCCAGCAGCTTCGAGGGGAGGCAGTTCTTC
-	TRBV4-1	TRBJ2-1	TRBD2	CASSHVRTSGYNEQFF	TGCGCCAGCAGCCATGTAAGGACTAGCGGCTACAATGAGCAGTTCTTC
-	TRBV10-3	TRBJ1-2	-	CAISGMTGNYGYTF	TGTGCCATCAGTGGGATGACAGGCAACTATGGCTACACCTTC
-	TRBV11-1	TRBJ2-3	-	CASSLRRGPRGTQYF	TGTGCCAGCAGCTTACGACGGGGACCGAGGGGTACGCAGTATTTT